This T cell receptor beta chain was documented in a study of T cells after yellow fever vaccination. J gave up 2 bases and V 8 bases, and 5 bases lay outside the gene matches. Germline assignment: CDR1 SGHTA and CDR2 FQGTGA. The CDR3 totals 15 residues. TCRdb called the 5' RACE reads again in MiXCR, with one record for every CDR3 protein. The profile covers some 340,000 distinct CDR3 sequences, with about 10% appearing a single time and roughly 3% taken by the ten largest. This clonotype was recorded at least ten times. This chain connects TRBV7-3 to TRBJ2-2; TRBD2 matches 10 bases. The material was CD4+ T cells sorted from PBMCs, obtained 45 days after the yellow fever booster vaccination. This clonotype was obtained from a young man who received the YFV17D yellow fever vaccine. The DNA for the CDR3 is TGTGCCAGCGGGCCTAGCGGGGGTAACACCGGGGAGCTGTTTTTT. This encodes CASGPSGGNTGELFF.